This T cell receptor beta chain was recorded in a study of shared clonotypes between healthy human individuals. Germline loops: CDR1 SGHTA, CDR2 FQGNSA. Deletions cut 5 bases from V and 8 bases from J, with 16 bases between. This CDR3 has 14 residues. This table comes from immunoSEQ multiplex PCR, and its TCRdb copy is limited to in-frame clones, with some not included. The sample records roughly 1 million clones, approximately 68% being singletons. The clonotype originates from a man aged 18-30 years in good health. This chain connects TRBV7-2 to TRBJ2-1; a weak D match, TRBD1 (6 bases). The sequenced sample was memory CD4+ T cells sorted from blood. Specified subset: CD45RA-negative fraction. The CDR3 DNA follows: TGTGCCAGCAGCCAAGGACAGCGCTGGGATGAGCAGTTCTTC. Its protein is CASSQGQRWDEQFF.